A single sample gave rise to the 9 T cell receptor beta chains below, sequenced in a study of T cell repertoires in cytomegalovirus infection. TCRdb reanalysed the reads using MiXCR and keeps one entry per CDR3 protein. The sample shows around 710,000 distinct CDR3 sequences, just under 30% of them seen only once. Antigens of these TCRs are unknown. The input for sequencing was cultured CD8+ T cells from PBMCs, taken from culture after CMV antigen stimulation. The source of these receptors is a human donor in good health (CMV status not recorded). Some clones in this sample may be carry-over from other donors' samples.

This clonotype was counted a few times. This chain connects TRBV12-3 or TRBV12-4 to TRBJ2-5; D call uncertain. The CDR3 runs to 12 residues. Trimming stripped 1 base from V and 4 bases from J, with 4 bases between. This CDR3 is CASSLETETQYF. The CDR3 region has the DNA TGTGCCAGCAGTTTAGAGACAGAGACCCAGTACTTC.

This clonotype has just one count. The CDR3 DNA reads TGCAGTGCCCGTGACAGGGCTAGGACAGATACGCAGTATTTT. This translates into CSARDRARTDTQYF. The chain uses TRBV20-1 and TRBJ2-3; 7 bases agree with TRBD1. In germline, CDR1 is DFQATT, CDR2 SNEGSKA (reference sequence). The CDR3 has 14 residues. V trimming: 6 bases; J trimming: 3 bases; junction bases outside the gene matches: 9.

The chain links TRBV2 to TRBJ2-5, with D unresolved. Germline CDR1 reads SNHLY; CDR2 reads FYNNEI. This CDR3 spans 13 amino acids. Trimming shortened V by 7 bases and J by 3 bases, and 12 bases separated the two germline ends. This CDR3 is CASTPESEETQYF. In DNA form, the CDR3 reads TGTGCCAGCACCCCTGAGAGCGAAGAGACCCAGTACTTC.

The rearrangement joins TRBV7-8 to TRBJ1-5; the D is unclear. This CDR3 region has 12 residues. CDR1 is SGHVS, CDR2 FQNEAQ, per germline. The V end lost 2 bases, the J end lost 7 bases, and 6 bases lay between the germline ends. DNA for the CDR3: TGTGCCAGCAGCTTAAATAGGCAGCCCCAGCATTTT. It translates to CASSLNRQPQHF.

This clonotype was counted a few times. This chain joins TRBV7-6 and TRBJ2-7; 10 bases are shared with TRBD1. The CDR3 has 15 amino acids. Per the germline V gene, CDR1 is SGHVS and CDR2 is FNYEAQ. Losses at the gene ends were 5 bases for V and 5 bases for J; bases not matched to a gene: 9. The CDR3 spells CASSPMGDRGDEQYF. The CDR3, as DNA: TGTGCCAGCAGCCCTATGGGGGACAGGGGAGACGAGCAGTACTTC.

The table lists this clonotype with many counts. V gene TRBV27 combines with J gene TRBJ1-2; tentative D call: TRBD1 (5 bases). The germline V and J ends were trimmed by 3 bases and 4 bases, with 12 bases remaining between them. CDR1 is MNHEY, CDR2 SMNVEV, per germline (reference sequence). The CDR3 runs to 14 residues. The DNA for the CDR3 is TGTGCCAGCAGTTTGGGACCAGGGACCTATGGCTACACCTTC. Protein sequence: CASSLGPGTYGYTF.

The chain has TRBV29-1 and TRBJ2-3; weak D call: TRBD1 (5 bases). There are 13 residues in the CDR3. The germline V and J ends were trimmed by 4 bases and 4 bases, with 12 bases remaining between them. Per germline, CDR1 SQVTM and CDR2 ANQGSEA. The CDR3, as DNA: TGCAGCGTTGCCCACAGGAGAGCAGATACGCAGTATTTT. Translated: CSVAHRRADTQYF.

This clonotype has a handful of counts. The chain recombines TRBV10-2 with TRBJ2-2; D unclear. The CDR3 totals 15 residues. V was cut by 6 bases and J by 4 bases, with 15 bases left in between. Per germline, CDR1 WSHSY and CDR2 SAAADI. The CDR3 bases are TGCGCCAGCAGCTTGAGAGGTGGGCCCACCGGGGAGCTGTTTTTT. Translation: CASSLRGGPTGELFF.

The sample holds many counts of this clonotype. This chain uses TRBV11-2 with TRBJ2-7; the D gene is possibly TRBD2 (5 bases). The CDR3 spans 14 residues. Germline values: CDR1 SGHAT, CDR2 FQNNGV. V was cut by 1 base and J by 1 base, with 8 bases left in between. CDR3 coding DNA: TGTGCCAGCAGCTTAGCCCCGGGATCCTACGAGCAGTACGTC. Translating it yields CASSLAPGSYEQYV.